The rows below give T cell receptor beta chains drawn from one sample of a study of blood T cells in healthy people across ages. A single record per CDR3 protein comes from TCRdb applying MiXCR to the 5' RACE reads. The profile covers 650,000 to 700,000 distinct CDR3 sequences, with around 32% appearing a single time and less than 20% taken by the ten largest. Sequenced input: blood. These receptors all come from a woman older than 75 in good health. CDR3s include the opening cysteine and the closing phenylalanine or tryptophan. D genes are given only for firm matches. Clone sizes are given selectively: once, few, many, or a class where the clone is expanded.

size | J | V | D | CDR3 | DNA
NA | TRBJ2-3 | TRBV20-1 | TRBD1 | CSANRGRKDTQYF | TGCAGTGCAAACAGGGGGCGCAAAGATACGCAGTATTTT
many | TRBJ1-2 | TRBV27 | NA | CASSLLIGGGWGGYTF | TGTGCCAGCAGTTTATTGATTGGTGGGGGCTGGGGTGGCTACACCTTC
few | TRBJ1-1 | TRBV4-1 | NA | CASSSSWQGNTEAFF | TGCGCCAGCAGCTCAAGTTGGCAGGGGAACACTGAAGCTTTCTTT
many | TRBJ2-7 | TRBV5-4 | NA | CASSLRGRTYEQYF | TGTGCCAGCAGCTTGCGAGGCCGGACCTACGAGCAGTACTTC
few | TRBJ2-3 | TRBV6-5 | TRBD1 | CANRLQGTYTDTQYF | TGTGCCAACAGGCTACAGGGGACCTACACAGATACGCAGTATTTT
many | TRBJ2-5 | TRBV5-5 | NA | CASSRLGGQETQYF | TGTGCCAGCAGCAGATTAGGTGGGCAAGAGACCCAGTACTTC
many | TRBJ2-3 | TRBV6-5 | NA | CASSYEPGAHTQYF | TGTGCCAGCAGTTACGAGCCAGGGGCCCATACGCAGTATTTT
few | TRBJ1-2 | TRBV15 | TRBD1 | CATSIRTGSYGYTF | TGTGCCACCAGCATCCGGACAGGATCCTATGGCTACACCTTC
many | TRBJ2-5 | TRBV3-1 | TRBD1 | CASSQDLHRGETQYF | TGTGCCAGCAGCCAAGATCTGCACAGGGGAGAGACCCAGTACTTC
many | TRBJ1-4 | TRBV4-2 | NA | CASSKTGLTNEKLFF | TGTGCCAGCAGCAAGACGGGGTTAACTAATGAAAAACTGTTTTTT
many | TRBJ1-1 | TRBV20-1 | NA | CSARDGGNTEAFF | TGCAGTGCTAGAGATGGGGGTAACACTGAAGCTTTCTTT
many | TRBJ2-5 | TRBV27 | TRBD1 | CASSPTGAGQTQYF | TGTGCCAGCAGTCCGACAGGGGCAGGGCAGACCCAGTACTTC
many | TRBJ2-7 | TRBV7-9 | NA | CASSLGAGVPPYEQYF | TGTGCCAGCAGCCTTGGGGCAGGAGTGCCTCCCTACGAGCAGTACTTC
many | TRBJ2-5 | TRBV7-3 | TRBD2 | CASSPGTSGGQQETQYF | TGTGCCAGCAGCCCAGGGACTAGCGGGGGCCAACAAGAGACCCAGTACTTC
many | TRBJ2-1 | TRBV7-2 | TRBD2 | CASSLGGGSHYEQFF | TGTGCCAGCAGCTTAGGGGGGGGTTCCCACTATGAGCAGTTCTTC
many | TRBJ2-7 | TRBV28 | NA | CASSSSGLGNNEQYF | TGTGCCAGCAGTTCGTCGGGGCTCGGGAATAACGAGCAGTACTTC
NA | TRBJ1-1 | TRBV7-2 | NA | CASSLEQGMNTEAFF | TGTGCCAGCAGCTTAGAACAGGGCATGAACACTGAAGCTTTCTTT
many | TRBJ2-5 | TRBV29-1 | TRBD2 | CSVEGAGEETQYF | TGCAGCGTTGAAGGAGCGGGGGAAGAGACCCAGTACTTC
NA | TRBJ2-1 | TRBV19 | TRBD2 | CASSNPGLAGLNNEQFF | TGTGCCAGTAGTAACCCTGGACTAGCGGGGTTAAACAATGAGCAGTTCTTC
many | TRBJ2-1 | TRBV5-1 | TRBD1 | CASNRDRGVSEQFF | TGCGCCAGCAACCGGGACAGGGGCGTCAGTGAGCAGTTCTTC
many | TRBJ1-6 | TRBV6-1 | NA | CASSSAGALSSYNSPLHF | TGTGCCAGCAGCTCAGCGGGGGCCCTAAGCTCCTATAATTCACCCCTCCACTTT